The T cell receptor beta chain under discussion was sequenced for a study of identical twins. This clonotype has more than one count but fewer than ten. Its target is unknown. Findings of the study overall: Those out-of-frame alpha sequences shared by twins showed an excess of low generation probability. The analysis was cross-sectional rather than longitudinal within donors. In monozygotic twins, models underestimated the sharing of out-of-frame TCR alpha.

J lost 7 bases, V lost 3 bases, and 3 bases had no gene match. This CDR3 has 14 residues. Germline V gene sequence: CDR1 SGHTA, CDR2 FQGTGA. Using its own MiXCR run on the 5' RACE reads, TCRdb lists one record per CDR3 protein. The sample carries hundreds of thousands of distinct CDR3 sequences, 9% to 15% recorded once. The data were also submitted as part of a second study, on yellow fever vaccine responses in identical twins. As that study records: Twins reportedly showed a vaccine T cell response that seemed partly convergent and partly personalized.

This receptor was obtained from a woman aged 18 to 35 in good health. The sample was PBMCs. V usage is TRBV7-3 and J usage is TRBJ1-6, with 7 nucleotides matching TRBD1. As DNA, the CDR3 is TGTGCCAGCAGCTTTGCGGGACAGAATTCACCCCTCCACTTT. Translating gives CASSFAGQNSPLHF.